Listed below are T cell receptor beta chains from one sample, sequenced in a study of blood T cell repertoires in COVID-19. The table came from immunoSEQ multiplex PCR; TCRdb's copy has only in-frame clones and leaves some out. The repertoire holds 100,000 to 150,000 clones, roughly 90% seen once, with roughly 2.1% in the top ten. Sequencing input: peripheral blood. These TCRs come from a man in his forties or fifties with COVID-19, enrolled during active disease. Each CDR3 is given with its conserved first and last residue. D genes are given only for firm matches. Not all rows give a size; the values are once, few, many and, for expanded clones, a class.

clone size,D gene,J gene,V gene,CDR3 protein,CDR3 DNA
NA,NA,TRBJ2-4,TRBV21-1,CASTPGTSGSDGKNIQYF,TGTGCCAGCACCCCGGGGACTAGCGGGAGTGATGGCAAAAACATTCAGTACTTC
NA,NA,TRBJ2-1,TRBV6-1,CASSEGSEVYNEQFF,TGTGCCAGCAGTGAAGGCAGCGAAGTCTACAATGAGCAGTTCTTC
NA,TRBD1,TRBJ1-4,TRBV9,CASSVQGARREKLFF,TGTGCCAGCAGCGTGCAGGGGGCCCGGCGTGAAAAACTGTTTTTT
NA,TRBD2,TRBJ2-7,TRBV7-6,CASSLVLGLAGYEQYF,TGTGCCAGCAGCTTAGTTTTGGGACTAGCGGGCTACGAGCAGTACTTC
NA,NA,TRBJ2-1,TRBV12-3/TRBV12-4,CASRGLNEQFF,TGTGCCAGCAGGGGGCTCAATGAGCAGTTCTTC
NA,NA,TRBJ2-1,TRBV7-2,CASSLAGGRYNEQFF,TGTGCCAGCAGCTTAGCGGGAGGCAGGTACAATGAGCAGTTCTTC
NA,TRBD1,TRBJ2-5,TRBV7-9,CASSQGTGSSSQYF,TGTGCCAGCAGCCAGGGGACAGGGTCGTCATCCCAGTACTTC
NA,TRBD1,TRBJ2-5,TRBV5-5,CASSPDREMETQYF,TGTGCCAGCAGCCCTGACAGGGAAATGGAGACCCAGTACTTC
NA,TRBD1,TRBJ1-1,TRBV29-1,CSVDGATGLNTEAFF,TGCAGCGTTGATGGGGCGACAGGGCTGAACACTGAAGCTTTCTTT
NA,NA,TRBJ2-1,TRBV9,CASSPGGVALYNEQFF,TGTGCCAGCAGCCCCGGAGGGGTAGCGTTATACAATGAGCAGTTCTTC
NA,NA,TRBJ1-1,TRBV7-9,CASSLPRGSTEAFF,TGTGCCAGCAGCTTACCCCGAGGTAGCACTGAAGCTTTCTTT
NA,NA,TRBJ2-1,TRBV3-1/TRBV3-2,CASSQPTRTVYNEQFF,TGTGCCAGCAGCCAACCCACTAGGACAGTCTACAATGAGCAGTTCTTC
NA,NA,TRBJ2-7,TRBV7-9,CASEGRSSYEQYF,TGTGCCAGCGAGGGGAGGAGCTCCTACGAGCAGTACTTC
NA,TRBD1,TRBJ1-6,TRBV19,CASTTISTGTSSPLHF,TGTGCCAGTACCACCATTTCGACAGGGACAAGTTCACCCCTCCACTTT
NA,TRBD1,TRBJ1-4,TRBV7-2,CASSPSSRTGEMEKLFF,TGTGCCAGCAGCCCAAGTTCCCGGACAGGGGAAATGGAAAAACTGTTTTTT
few,TRBD1,TRBJ1-6,TRBV7-9,CASSPGTGGSPLHF,TGTGCCAGCAGCCCCGGGACAGGGGGATCACCCCTCCACTTT
few,NA,TRBJ2-1,TRBV7-9,CASSLLDNEQFF,TGTGCCAGCAGCTTACTAGACAATGAGCAGTTCTTC
NA,TRBD2,TRBJ2-1,TRBV2,CASRTTSGGLNEQFF,TGTGCCAGCAGGACGACTAGCGGTGGATTGAATGAGCAGTTCTTC
once,NA,TRBJ1-2,TRBV6-5,CASRGTNYPNTF,TGTGCCAGCAGGGGGACTAACTACCCGAACACCTTC
NA,TRBD2,TRBJ2-1,TRBV9,CASSVGPGGEQFF,TGTGCCAGCAGCGTAGGCCCGGGGGGTGAGCAGTTCTTC
NA,NA,TRBJ2-5,TRBV6-5,CASQGQETQYF,TGTGCCAGCCAGGGGCAAGAGACCCAGTACTTC
NA,TRBD1,TRBJ1-1,TRBV30,CAWSGGPGQGERAFF,TGTGCCTGGAGCGGGGGTCCAGGACAGGGGGAAAGAGCTTTCTTT
few,NA,TRBJ2-3,TRBV4-1,CASSQPQGLDTQYF,TGCGCCAGCAGCCAACCTCAGGGTCTAGATACGCAGTATTTT
once,NA,TRBJ2-3,TRBV6-1,CASSEAERTQYF,TGTGCCAGCAGTGAAGCAGAGCGAACGCAGTATTTT
once,NA,TRBJ2-1,TRBV7-2,CASSLGLGNEQFF,TGTGCCAGCAGTCTGGGGCTAGGCAATGAGCAGTTCTTC
NA,TRBD2,TRBJ2-1,TRBV7-3,CASSLTPGLDSHEQFF,TGTGCCAGCAGCTTAACCCCGGGACTAGACTCTCATGAGCAGTTCTTC
NA,TRBD1,TRBJ2-5,TRBV18,CASSPTGTGGAGSQETQYF,TGTGCCAGCTCACCGACCGGGACAGGGGGCGCGGGGAGCCAAGAGACCCAGTACTTC
NA,NA,TRBJ1-1,TRBV18,CASSQQTVNTEAFF,TGTGCCAGCTCACAACAGACAGTGAACACTGAAGCTTTCTTT
few,NA,TRBJ2-2,TRBV28,CASRKGVNTGELFF,TGTGCCAGCCGAAAGGGGGTGAACACCGGGGAGCTGTTTTTT
NA,NA,TRBJ1-2,TRBV5-4,CASFEQGGYGYTF,TGTGCCAGCTTTGAACAGGGCGGCTATGGCTACACCTTC
once,NA,TRBJ2-1,TRBV30,CAWSRGDNEQFF,TGTGCCTGGAGTCGGGGAGACAATGAGCAGTTCTTC
NA,TRBD1,TRBJ2-7,TRBV6-5,CASSYSSEGGHEQYF,TGTGCCAGCAGTTACTCGAGTGAAGGGGGCCACGAGCAGTACTTC
NA,TRBD1,TRBJ2-1,TRBV11-2,CASSLGTGAFYNEQFF,TGTGCCAGCAGCTTAGGGACAGGGGCTTTCTACAATGAGCAGTTCTTC
NA,TRBD1,TRBJ2-2,TRBV6-5,CATRRDRANTGELFF,TGTGCCACCCGCAGGGACAGGGCGAACACCGGGGAGCTGTTTTTT
NA,TRBD1,TRBJ2-7,TRBV5-1,CASSLGDSAYEQYF,TGCGCCAGCAGCTTGGGGGACAGTGCCTACGAGCAGTACTTC
NA,TRBD1,TRBJ2-4,TRBV5-4,CASSPGQGRNIQYF,TGTGCCAGCAGCCCGGGACAGGGTCGGAACATTCAGTACTTC
NA,NA,TRBJ1-1,TRBV5-1,CASSLDGQPNTEAFF,TGCGCCAGCAGCTTGGATGGACAGCCGAACACTGAAGCTTTCTTT
once,TRBD1,TRBJ1-2,TRBV2,CASAFPDRENYGYTF,TGTGCCAGCGCCTTCCCGGACAGGGAAAACTATGGCTACACCTTC
NA,TRBD2,TRBJ2-1,TRBV7-3,CASSLAGRANEQFF,TGTGCCAGCAGCTTAGCCGGGAGGGCAAATGAGCAGTTCTTC
NA,TRBD2,TRBJ2-2,TRBV7-2,CASSPAGLAGGTGELFF,TGTGCCAGCAGCCCCGCCGGGCTAGCGGGAGGCACCGGGGAGCTGTTTTTT
NA,NA,TRBJ1-1,TRBV11-2,CASSLAQTYTEAFF,TGTGCCAGCAGCTTAGCACAGACATACACTGAAGCTTTCTTT
NA,NA,TRBJ2-1,TRBV27,CASSFRGNNEQFF,TGTGCCAGCAGTTTTAGGGGGAACAATGAGCAGTTCTTC
NA,TRBD1,TRBJ1-6,TRBV19,CASSTGTGLRSPLHF,TGTGCCAGTAGTACCGGGACAGGTCTTCGGTCACCCCTCCACTTT
once,NA,TRBJ2-7,TRBV3-1/TRBV3-2,CASSSTFYEQYF,TGTGCCAGCAGTTCGACTTTCTACGAGCAGTACTTC
NA,NA,TRBJ2-1,TRBV27,CASSLRVSSYNEQFF,TGTGCCAGCAGTTTGAGGGTAAGCTCCTACAATGAGCAGTTCTTC
NA,TRBD2,TRBJ2-1,TRBV18,CASSPPRTSGREDEQFF,TGTGCCAGCTCACCACCGAGGACTAGCGGGAGGGAGGATGAGCAGTTCTTC
NA,TRBD1,TRBJ2-3,TRBV9,CASTGQGADTQYF,TGTGCCAGCACCGGACAGGGGGCAGATACGCAGTATTTT
NA,NA,TRBJ1-4,TRBV3-1/TRBV3-2,CASSRRATGEKLFF,TGTGCCAGCAGCCGACGGGCCACAGGTGAAAAACTGTTTTTT
NA,NA,TRBJ1-2,TRBV29-1,CSVEDRRGTNYGYTF,TGCAGCGTTGAAGATCGTCGGGGGACTAACTATGGCTACACCTTC
once,NA,TRBJ1-1,TRBV5-1,CASSFPGGDTEAFF,TGCGCCAGCAGCTTTCCGGGGGGTGACACTGAAGCTTTCTTT
NA,TRBD1,TRBJ1-5,TRBV6-5,CATYPGTAIQPPQHF,TGTGCCACCTACCCCGGGACAGCCATTCAACCCCCCCAGCATTTT
NA,NA,TRBJ2-5,TRBV19,CASSKQGKRQETQYF,TGTGCCAGTAGTAAGCAGGGTAAGCGCCAAGAGACCCAGTACTTC
NA,NA,TRBJ2-1,TRBV5-1,CASSWGASASYNEQFF,TGCGCCAGCAGCTGGGGAGCTAGCGCTTCCTACAATGAGCAGTTCTTC
NA,TRBD1,TRBJ2-1,TRBV12-3/TRBV12-4,CASSQGQGHEQFF,TGTGCCAGCAGTCAAGGACAGGGGCATGAGCAGTTCTTC
NA,NA,TRBJ2-6,TRBV24-1,CATSDRRDSGANVLTF,TGTGCCACCAGTGATCGACGGGACTCTGGGGCCAACGTCCTGACTTTC